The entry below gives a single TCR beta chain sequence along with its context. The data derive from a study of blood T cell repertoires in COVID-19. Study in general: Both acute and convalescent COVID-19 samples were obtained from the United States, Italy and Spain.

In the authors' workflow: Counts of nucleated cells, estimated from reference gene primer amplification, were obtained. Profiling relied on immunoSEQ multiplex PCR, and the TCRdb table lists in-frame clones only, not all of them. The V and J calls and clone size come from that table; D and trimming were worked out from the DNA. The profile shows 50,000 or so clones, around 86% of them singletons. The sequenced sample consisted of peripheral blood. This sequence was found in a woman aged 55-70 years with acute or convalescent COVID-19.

The CDR3 region is CASSWSSYNSPLHF. Here the CDR3 DNA reads TGTGCCAGCAGCTGGAGCTCCTATAATTCACCCCTCCACTTT. V is TRBV11-2 and J is TRBJ1-6; D gene unclear. This CDR3 comprises 14 residues. Trimming took off 4 bases at V and 0 bases at J, with 4 bases between the two ends. Germline V gene sequence: CDR1 SGHAT, CDR2 FQNNGV.